The 10 T cell receptor beta chains listed next were all sequenced from one sample in a study of blood T cell repertoires in COVID-19. Generated by immunoSEQ multiplex PCR, the TCRdb table keeps only in-frame clones and is missing some. The sample consists of a few hundred thousand clones, approximately 82% of them appearing once. The sequencing input was peripheral blood. These receptors were taken from a woman between 18 and 29 years old with acute or convalescent COVID-19.

This chain joins TRBV4-3 and TRBJ1-3, with D perhaps matching TRBD1 (5 bases). The CDR3 has 15 amino acids. Trimming took 5 bases from V and 3 from J, leaving 14 bases between them. From germline, CDR1 is LGHNA and CDR2 YSLEER. The CDR3: CASSVAWGFGNTIYF. The CDR3 nucleotides read TGCGCCAGCAGCGTCGCCTGGGGCTTTGGAAACACCATATATTTT.

The chain has TRBV5-1 and TRBJ2-2; TRBD2 is a possible D gene (6 bases). CDR3 length: 14 amino acids. V was cut by 3 bases and J by 6 bases, with 12 bases left in between. CDR1 and CDR2 (germline): SGHRS, YFSETQ. CDR3 region: CASSSPTSSGELFF. The CDR3 DNA reads TGCGCCAGCAGCTCACCAACTAGCTCCGGGGAGCTGTTTTTT. Full variable domain (remainder filled in from reference TRBV5-1 and TRBJ2-2): KAGVTQTPRYLIKTRGQQVTLSCSPISGHRSVSWYQQTPGQGLQFLFEYFSETQRNKGNFPGRFSGRQFSNSRSEMNVSTLELGDSALYLCASSSPTSSGELFFGEGSRLTVL.

The V call is TRBV30, the J call TRBJ1-5, with D maybe TRBD1 (6 bases). The V and J ends lost 5 bases and 2 bases respectively, with 13 bases between them. This CDR3 is 14 amino acids long. Germline V gives CDR1 GTSNPN, CDR2 SVGIG (reference sequence). The CDR3 DNA reads as TGTGCCTGGGGCCGGCCAGGGGGCAATCAGCCCCAGCATTTT. As protein: CAWGRPGGNQPQHF.

This chain uses TRBV5-4 with TRBJ2-7, with D tentatively TRBD1 (6 bases). This CDR3 region has 14 residues. The germline gives CDR1 SGHNT, CDR2 YYREEE (reference sequence). Trimming left V 5 bases short and J 6 bases short, with 18 bases between. The CDR3 coding sequence is TGTGCCAGCAGAGCGGAACTCCAAGGGGGCGAGCAGTACTTC. Its translation: CASRAELQGGEQYF.

This clone was seen a single time. This chain connects TRBV21-1 to TRBJ1-1; the D call TRBD1 from the table was never checked on the DNA. TRBV21-1 is a listed pseudogene. This CDR3 has 15 residues. CDR3 in amino acids: CASSKSGGQGAEAFF. The CDR3 DNA reads as TGTGCCAGCAGCAAATCGGGGGGACAGGGGGCTGAAGCTTTCTTT.

This clone was detected once. The chain is built from TRBV2 and TRBJ2-7, with 7 positions matching TRBD2. CDR3 size: 14 residues. Germline CDR1 SNHLY, CDR2 FYNNEI. After removal of 7 bases from V and 0 bases from J, the junction contained 6 bases not matched to a gene. This CDR3 reads CASMASGSSYEQYF. DNA of the CDR3: TGTGCCAGCATGGCTAGCGGAAGCTCCTACGAGCAGTACTTC.

The chain has TRBV2 and TRBJ2-3; 12 bases line up with TRBD2. V lost 3 bases and J lost 0; bases outside the gene matches: 7. Germline CDR1 is SNHLY and CDR2 is FYNNEI. There are 18 residues in the CDR3. The CDR3 loop is CASSDPLAGGASTDTQYF. The CDR3 DNA follows: TGTGCCAGCAGTGACCCACTAGCGGGAGGCGCTAGCACAGATACGCAGTATTTT.

The chain employs TRBV6-5 and TRBJ2-1; 11 nucleotides line up with TRBD1. CDR3 length equals 15 residues. Trimming took 2 bases from V and 7 from J; bases not matched to a gene: 4. CDR1 MNHEY and CDR2 SVGAGI come from the germline V gene. The CDR3 DNA follows: TGTGCCAGCAGTTACGGGACAGGGGGGGGGAATGAGCAGTTCTTC. Translating gives CASSYGTGGGNEQFF.

There are a few counts of this clone. This sequence joins TRBV3-1 (or the pseudogene TRBV3-2) and TRBJ1-5; a weak D match, TRBD1 (6 bases). This CDR3 region has 15 residues. Trimming left V 3 bases short and J 1 base short, with 10 bases between. The germline V gene encodes CDR1 LGHDT and CDR2 YNNKEL (reference sequence). Here the CDR3 reads CASSQGGRSNQPQHF. The CDR3 DNA follows: TGTGCCAGCAGCCAGGGGGGGCGAAGCAATCAGCCCCAGCATTTT.

V gene TRBV7-8 combines with J gene TRBJ1-1, with a possible D match to TRBD1 (5 bases). Germline V lookup: CDR1 SGHVS, CDR2 FQNEAQ. The ends were cut back, 0 bases at V and 5 bases at J, with 10 bases in the middle. There are 14 residues in the CDR3. The chain's CDR3 is CASSLAGRGTEAFF. The CDR3, as DNA: TGTGCCAGCAGCTTAGCGGGGAGGGGAACTGAAGCTTTCTTT.